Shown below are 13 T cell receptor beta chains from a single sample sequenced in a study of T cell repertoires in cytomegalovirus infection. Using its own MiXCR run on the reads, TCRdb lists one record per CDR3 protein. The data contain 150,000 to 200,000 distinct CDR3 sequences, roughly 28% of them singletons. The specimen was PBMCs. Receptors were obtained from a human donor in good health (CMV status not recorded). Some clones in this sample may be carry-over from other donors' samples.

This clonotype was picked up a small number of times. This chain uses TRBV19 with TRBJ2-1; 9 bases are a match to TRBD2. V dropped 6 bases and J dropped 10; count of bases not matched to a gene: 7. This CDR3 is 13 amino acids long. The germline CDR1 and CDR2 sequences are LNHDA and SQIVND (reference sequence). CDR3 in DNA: TGTGCCAGTAGCAGTGATAGCGGGGGAGAGCAGTTCTTC. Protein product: CASSSDSGGEQFF.

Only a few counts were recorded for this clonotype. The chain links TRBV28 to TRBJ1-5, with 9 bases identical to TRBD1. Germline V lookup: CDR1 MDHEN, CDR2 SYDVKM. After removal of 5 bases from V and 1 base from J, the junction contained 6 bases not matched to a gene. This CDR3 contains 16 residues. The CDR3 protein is CASSPPDRGSNQPQHF. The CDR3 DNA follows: TGTGCCAGCAGTCCGCCGGACAGGGGAAGCAATCAGCCCCAGCATTTT.

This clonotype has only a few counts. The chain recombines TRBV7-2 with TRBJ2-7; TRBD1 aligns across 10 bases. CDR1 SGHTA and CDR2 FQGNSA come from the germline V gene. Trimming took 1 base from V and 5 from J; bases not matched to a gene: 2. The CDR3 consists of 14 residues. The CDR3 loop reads CASSLGGQGNEQYF. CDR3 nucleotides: TGTGCCAGCAGCTTAGGGGGACAGGGGAACGAGCAGTACTTC.

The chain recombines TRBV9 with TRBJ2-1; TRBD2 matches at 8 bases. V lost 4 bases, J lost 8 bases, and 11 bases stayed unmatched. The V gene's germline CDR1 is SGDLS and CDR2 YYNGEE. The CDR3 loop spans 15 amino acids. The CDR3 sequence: CASSPQGSGGDEQFF. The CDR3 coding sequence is TGTGCCAGCAGCCCCCAAGGGAGCGGGGGCGATGAGCAGTTCTTC.

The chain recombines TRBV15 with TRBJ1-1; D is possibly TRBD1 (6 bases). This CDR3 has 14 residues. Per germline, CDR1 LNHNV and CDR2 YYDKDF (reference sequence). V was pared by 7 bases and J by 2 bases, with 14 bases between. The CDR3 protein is CATNLGGFNTEAFF. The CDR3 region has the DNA TGTGCCACCAACCTAGGGGGTTTTAACACTGAAGCTTTCTTT.

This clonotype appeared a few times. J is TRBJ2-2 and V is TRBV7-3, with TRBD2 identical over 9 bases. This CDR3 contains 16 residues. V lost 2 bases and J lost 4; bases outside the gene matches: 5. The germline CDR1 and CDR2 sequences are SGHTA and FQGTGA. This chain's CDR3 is CASSLGGGGGTGELFF. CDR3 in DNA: TGTGCCAGCAGCTTAGGCGGGGGGGGCGGCACCGGGGAGCTGTTTTTT.

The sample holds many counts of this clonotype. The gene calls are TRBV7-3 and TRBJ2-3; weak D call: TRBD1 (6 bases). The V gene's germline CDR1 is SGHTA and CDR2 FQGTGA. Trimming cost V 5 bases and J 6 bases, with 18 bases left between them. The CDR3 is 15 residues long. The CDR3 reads CASSKRDTEGDTQYF. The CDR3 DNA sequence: TGTGCCAGCAGCAAACGGGACACCGAAGGCGATACGCAGTATTTT.

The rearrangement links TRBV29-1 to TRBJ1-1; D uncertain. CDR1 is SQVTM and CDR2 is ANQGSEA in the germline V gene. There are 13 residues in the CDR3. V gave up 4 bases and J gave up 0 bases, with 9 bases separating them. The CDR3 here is CSVAEGLNTEAFF. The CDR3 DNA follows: TGCAGCGTTGCTGAGGGTCTGAACACTGAAGCTTTCTTT.

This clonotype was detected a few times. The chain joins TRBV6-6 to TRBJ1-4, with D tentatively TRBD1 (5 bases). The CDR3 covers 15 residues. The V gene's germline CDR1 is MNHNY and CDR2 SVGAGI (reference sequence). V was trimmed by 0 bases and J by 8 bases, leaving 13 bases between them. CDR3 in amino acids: CASSYSRGLGEKLFF. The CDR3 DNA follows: TGTGCCAGCAGTTACTCGAGGGGCTTGGGGGAAAAACTGTTTTTT.

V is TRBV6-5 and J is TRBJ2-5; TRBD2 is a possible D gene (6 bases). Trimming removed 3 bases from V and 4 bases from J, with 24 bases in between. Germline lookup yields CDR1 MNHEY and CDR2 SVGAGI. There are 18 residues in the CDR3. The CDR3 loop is CASSYGGAGADYVETQYF. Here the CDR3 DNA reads TGTGCCAGCAGTTATGGCGGGGCTGGTGCGGACTATGTAGAGACCCAGTACTTC.

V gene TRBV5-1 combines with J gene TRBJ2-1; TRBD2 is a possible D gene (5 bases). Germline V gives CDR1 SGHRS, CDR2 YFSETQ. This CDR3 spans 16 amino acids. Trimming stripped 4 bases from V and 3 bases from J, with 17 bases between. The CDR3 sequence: CASSQMLSSHYNEQFF. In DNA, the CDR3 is TGCGCCAGCAGCCAGATGTTATCTAGCCACTACAATGAGCAGTTCTTC.

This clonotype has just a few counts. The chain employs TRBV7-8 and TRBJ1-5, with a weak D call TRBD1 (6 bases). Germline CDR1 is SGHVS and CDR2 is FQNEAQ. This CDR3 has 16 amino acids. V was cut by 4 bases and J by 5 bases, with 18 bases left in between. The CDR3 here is CASSSGRGAFDQPQHF. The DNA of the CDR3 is TGTGCCAGCAGCTCGGGTCGGGGGGCGTTCGATCAGCCCCAGCATTTT.

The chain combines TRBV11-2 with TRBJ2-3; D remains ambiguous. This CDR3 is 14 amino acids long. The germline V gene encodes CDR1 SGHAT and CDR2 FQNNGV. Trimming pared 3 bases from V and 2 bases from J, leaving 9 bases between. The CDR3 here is CASSFSRPTDTQYF. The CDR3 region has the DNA TGTGCCAGCAGCTTTTCCAGACCCACAGATACGCAGTATTTT.